These 23 T cell receptor beta chains were all obtained from the same sample, sequenced in a study of blood T cell repertoires in COVID-19. This table comes from immunoSEQ multiplex PCR, and its TCRdb copy is limited to in-frame clones, with some not included. Here the sample spans approximately 120,000 clones, roughly 91% being singletons. Specimen: peripheral blood. The receptors derive from a human donor in a cohort sampled during active COVID-19.

The rearrangement joins TRBV7-9 to TRBJ1-1, with D possibly being TRBD1 (6 bases). Germline V CDR1 and CDR2: SEHNR, FQNEAQ (reference sequence). Trimming pared 5 bases from V and 10 bases from J, leaving 11 bases between. CDR3 length: 11 amino acids. CDR3 coding DNA: TGTGCCAGCAGCAACAGGGATGGAGCTTTCTTT. This encodes CASSNRDGAFF. The variable domain in full, completed from reference TRBV7-9 and TRBJ1-1, reads DTGVSQNPRHKITKRGQNVTFRCDPISEHNRLYWYRQTLGQGPEFLTYFQNEAQLEKSRLLSDRFSAERPKGSFSTLEIQRTEQGDSAMYLCASSNRDGAFFGQGTRLTVV.

V gene TRBV19 combines with J gene TRBJ1-1; the match to TRBD1 covers 7 bases. Germline V CDR1 and CDR2: LNHDA, SQIVND (reference sequence). The CDR3 has 14 residues. After removal of 6 bases from V and 1 base from J, the junction contained 5 bases not matched to a gene. The CDR3 sequence is CASRETGENTEAFF. CDR3 coding DNA: TGTGCCAGTAGGGAAACAGGGGAGAACACTGAAGCTTTCTTT.

The chain joins TRBV2 to TRBJ1-5; 7 bases align to TRBD1. The V and J ends lost 5 bases and 9 bases, in that order; junction bases with no gene match: 13. CDR3 length: 15 amino acids. Per the germline V gene, CDR1 is SNHLY and CDR2 is FYNNEI. CDR3 amino acids: CASSFGTALLGPQHF. CDR3 DNA: TGTGCCAGCAGTTTTGGGACAGCGCTGTTGGGGCCCCAGCATTTT. Full variable domain (remainder filled in from reference TRBV2 and TRBJ1-5): EPEVTQTPSHQVTQMGQEVILRCVPISNHLYFYWYRQILGQKVEFLVSFYNNEISEKSEIFDDQFSVERPDGSNFTLKIRSTKLEDSAMYFCASSFGTALLGPQHFGDGTRLSIL.

A single count supports this clone. CDR3 amino acids: CASSYAGGHEQYF. In DNA, the CDR3 is TGTGCCAGCAGTTACGCCGGGGGGCACGAGCAGTACTTC. This sequence joins TRBV6-2 or TRBV6-3 and TRBJ2-7, with a possible D match to TRBD2 (7 bases). The V end was cut by 2 bases, the J end by 5 bases, with 10 bases between. The germline CDR1 and CDR2 sequences are MNHEY and SVGEGT. CDR3 length: 13 residues.

The rearrangement uses TRBV7-2 and TRBJ2-3; possible D gene TRBD2, 5 bases. This CDR3 is 17 amino acids long. Germline lookup yields CDR1 SGHTA and CDR2 FQGNSA. V lost 0 bases, J lost 0 bases, and 13 bases lay in between. The CDR3 bases are TGTGCCAGCAGCTTAGCGTCTAGCAGAACTAGCACAGATACGCAGTATTTT. It encodes CASSLASSRTSTDTQYF.

A single count supports this clone. This chain links TRBV5-1 with TRBJ1-4; no reliable D call. The CDR3 has 14 residues. Germline V gene data show CDR1 as SGHRS and CDR2 as YFSETQ. Between the trimmed V and J ends, which lost 2 bases and 5 bases, there was a span of 10 bases. The CDR3 protein is CASSFVPGNEKLFF. CDR3 nucleotide sequence: TGCGCCAGCAGCTTTGTCCCAGGCAATGAAAAACTGTTTTTT.

The CDR3, as DNA: TGTGCCAGCAGTCGGGACAGAATTAACTATGGCTACACCTTC. The encoded protein is CASSRDRINYGYTF. The V gene is TRBV6-5, the J gene TRBJ1-2, with TRBD1 matching over 7 bases. The CDR3 sequence is 14 residues long. V lost 5 bases, J lost 1 base, and 4 bases stayed unmatched. Germline V gene lookup returns CDR1 MNHEY and CDR2 SVGAGI.

The chain joins TRBV4-1 to TRBJ2-3; 10 nucleotides agree with TRBD2. The J segment lost 7 bases and the V segment lost 3 bases, leaving 10 bases of the junction unmatched. Germline V CDR1 and CDR2: MGHRA, YSYEKL. There are 16 residues in the CDR3. The CDR3 spells CASSQPGLADKYTQYF. CDR3 bases: TGCGCCAGCAGCCAGCCAGGACTAGCGGATAAGTATACGCAGTATTTT.

This clone was seen once. J is TRBJ2-1 and V is TRBV3-1 (or the pseudogene TRBV3-2); 7 bases are shared with TRBD1. CDR1 is LGHDT, CDR2 YNNKEL, per germline (reference sequence). Trimming took 4 bases from V and 6 from J; bases not matched to a gene: 9. The CDR3 totals 15 residues. CDR3 DNA: TGTGCCAGCAGCCTCACAGGGGTGGAAAGCAATGAGCAGTTCTTC. Protein product: CASSLTGVESNEQFF.

This clone appeared a single time. The chain employs TRBV3-1 (or the pseudogene TRBV3-2) and TRBJ1-3; D is ambiguous. This CDR3 comprises 15 residues. Germline V gene sequence: CDR1 LGHDT, CDR2 YNNKEL (reference sequence). V was pared by 1 base and J by 0 bases, with 7 bases between. CDR3 amino acids: CASSQAPSSGNTIYF. The CDR3 DNA is TGTGCCAGCAGCCAAGCCCCGAGCTCTGGAAACACCATATATTTT.

The CDR3 loop reads CASSLELGRGNTIYF. DNA of the CDR3: TGCGCCAGCAGCTTGGAATTGGGCCGCGGAAACACCATATATTTT. This chain links TRBV5-1 with TRBJ1-3; D is unresolved. The V gene lost 0 bases and the J gene lost 4 bases, with 11 bases spanning the gap. The CDR3 spans 15 residues. Germline assignment: CDR1 SGHRS and CDR2 YFSETQ.

V gene TRBV19 combines with J gene TRBJ1-5, with 10 positions matching TRBD1. There are 15 residues in the CDR3. CDR1 and CDR2 from the germline V gene are LNHDA and SQIVND (reference sequence). V was clipped by 2 bases and J by 7 bases; unmatched bases: 5. Here the CDR3 reads CASSITGQGIQPQHF. CDR3 coding DNA: TGTGCCAGTAGTATAACGGGACAGGGGATCCAGCCCCAGCATTTT.

The rearrangement uses TRBV6-6 and TRBJ1-5; 7 bases map to TRBD1. Losses at the gene ends were 4 bases for V and 4 bases for J; bases not matched to a gene: 4. The CDR3 runs to 14 residues. The germline V gene has CDR1 MNHNY and CDR2 SVGAGI (reference sequence). CDR3: CASSWGQPNQPQHF. CDR3 DNA: TGTGCCAGCAGTTGGGGACAGCCGAATCAGCCCCAGCATTTT.

The V gene is TRBV28, the J gene TRBJ2-7; TRBD2 matches at 9 bases. The ends lost 3 bases at V and 4 bases at J; junction bases unmatched: 10. CDR3 length: 16 residues. The germline V gene encodes CDR1 MDHEN and CDR2 SYDVKM. CDR3 coding DNA: TGTGCCAGCAGTTTCTCCCTTAATAGCGGGAGTTACGAGCAGTACTTC. This gives the protein CASSFSLNSGSYEQYF.

The chain links TRBV27 to TRBJ2-7, with a possible D match to TRBD2 (6 bases). The CDR3 runs to 14 residues. Germline V gene sequence: CDR1 MNHEY, CDR2 SMNVEV (reference sequence). The ends were cut back, 2 bases at V and 4 bases at J, with 12 bases in the middle. Here the CDR3 reads CASSLRGMGYEQYF. CDR3 coding DNA: TGTGCCAGCAGTTTACGGGGGATGGGGTACGAGCAGTACTTC.

The V and J genes are TRBV5-4 and TRBJ2-7, with 7 bases lining up with TRBD1. The J segment lost 3 bases and the V segment lost 2 bases, leaving 2 bases of the junction unmatched. In germline, CDR1 is SGHNT, CDR2 YYREEE (reference sequence). The CDR3 length is 13 residues. The CDR3 nucleotides are TGTGCCAGCAGCTTCGGGACAGACTACGAGCAGTACTTC. Translation: CASSFGTDYEQYF.

V is TRBV19 and J is TRBJ2-1, with TRBD1 matching over 7 bases. This CDR3 has 15 residues. V gave up 6 bases and J gave up 7 bases; unmatched junction bases: 12. CDR1 is LNHDA, CDR2 SQIVND, per germline (reference sequence). CDR3 region: CASSQRQGWVNEQFF. The CDR3 nucleotides read TGTGCCAGTAGCCAACGACAGGGATGGGTAAATGAGCAGTTCTTC.

The chain recombines TRBV12-5 with TRBJ1-3, with 10 bases aligning to TRBD1. The CDR3 is 17 residues long. Germline assignment: CDR1 LGHNT and CDR2 FRNRAP. CDR3 residues: CSGRDRGIWGSGNTIYF. The CDR3 nucleotides are TGTTCCGGCCGGGACAGGGGAATTTGGGGGTCTGGAAACACCATATATTTT.

The chain employs TRBV11-2 and TRBJ2-7, with TRBD2 matching over 11 bases. This CDR3 contains 17 residues. From germline, CDR1 is SGHAT and CDR2 FQNNGV. V lost 3 bases and J lost 3; bases outside the gene matches: 10. The CDR3 loop reads CASSFVRSGRADYEQYF. For the CDR3, the DNA is TGTGCCAGCAGCTTCGTTCGTAGCGGGAGGGCGGACTACGAGCAGTACTTC.

The rearrangement joins TRBV9 to TRBJ2-3; 12 bases match TRBD2. After removal of 2 bases from V and 6 bases from J, the junction contained 7 bases not matched to a gene. This CDR3 has 16 residues. Germline V gene data show CDR1 as SGDLS and CDR2 as YYNGEE. DNA for the CDR3: TGTGCCAGCAGCGTGGCTAGCGGGGGGGCATTGGATACGCAGTATTTT. Its protein is CASSVASGGALDTQYF.

V usage is TRBV5-6 and J usage is TRBJ1-6; no reliable D call. Germline V gives CDR1 SGHDT, CDR2 YYEEEE. The CDR3 spans 14 residues. The germline V and J ends were trimmed by 4 bases and 9 bases, with 14 bases remaining between them. DNA for the CDR3: TGTGCCAGCAGCCACCTTCTTGGGAGTTCACCCCTCCACTTT. Amino acids: CASSHLLGSSPLHF.

The rearrangement uses TRBV10-3 and TRBJ2-1; 16 bases line up with TRBD2. The CDR3 is 18 residues long. V trimming: 4 bases; J trimming: 6 bases; junction bases outside the gene matches: 9. Germline loops: CDR1 ENHRY, CDR2 SYGVKD. In DNA, the CDR3 is TGTGCCATCAGTGCCCCGGGACTAGCGGGGGGGCGTTCCAATGAGCAGTTCTTC. Encoded protein: CAISAPGLAGGRSNEQFF.

The rearrangement links TRBV2 to TRBJ1-2, with 8 bases matching TRBD1. CDR1 SNHLY and CDR2 FYNNEI come from the germline V gene. The CDR3 sequence is 15 residues long. V lost 1 base, J lost 6 bases, and 7 bases stayed unmatched. For the CDR3, the DNA is TGTGCCAGCAGTGAAGACGTCGGACAGGGAAATGGCTACACCTTC. This gives the protein CASSEDVGQGNGYTF.